The 5 T cell receptor beta chains below come from one sample, sequenced in a study of OX40 agonist ivuxolimab in advanced cancers. Measured with immunoSEQ multiplex PCR; TCRdb has only the in-frame clones, and not every one. Here the sample spans approximately 17,000 clones, approximately 78% being singletons. The material sequenced was CD4+ or CD8+ T cells sorted from blood, taken in a trial of the OX40 agonist ivuxolimab. The receptor source for this set is an adult with an advanced solid tumor such as melanoma, head and neck, liver or kidney cancer.

This clone qualifies as medium-sized. V and J are TRBV19 and TRBJ2-7; 10 nucleotides line up with TRBD2. CDR3 length equals 15 residues. V lost 4 bases, J lost 1 base, and 4 bases stayed unmatched. Germline-derived CDR1 and CDR2 are LNHDA and SQIVND (reference sequence). The CDR3 DNA sequence: TGTGCCAGTAGTACGGGACTAGCGACATCCTACGAGCAGTACTTC. This gives the protein CASSTGLATSYEQYF. Filled out from reference TRBV19 and TRBJ2-7, the complete variable domain reads DGGITQSPKYLFRKEGQNVTLSCEQNLNHDAMYWYRQDPGQGLRLIYYSQIVNDFQKGDIAEGYSVSREKKESFPLTVTSAQKNPTAFYLCASSTGLATSYEQYFGPGTRLTVT.

The gene calls are TRBV7-2 and TRBJ1-2; 10 nucleotides match TRBD1. V gave up 5 bases and J gave up 8 bases; unmatched junction bases: 5. The germline V gene encodes CDR1 SGHTA and CDR2 FQGNSA. The CDR3 runs to 13 residues. CDR3 loop: CASSPGQGIGYTF. CDR3 bases: TGTGCCAGCAGCCCGGGACAGGGGATAGGCTACACCTTC. The full variable domain, in which reference TRBV7-2 and TRBJ1-2 provide the parts outside the CDR3, is GAGVSQSPSNKVTEKGKDVELRCDPISGHTALYWYRQSLGQGLEFLIYFQGNSAPDKSGLPSDRFSAERTGGSVSTLTIQRTQQEDSAVYLCASSPGQGIGYTFGSGTRLTVV.

The V gene is TRBV2, the J gene TRBJ2-6; D remains ambiguous. Germline CDR1 reads SNHLY; CDR2 reads FYNNEI. The CDR3 is 14 amino acids. V was clipped by 8 bases and J by 0 bases, with 8 bases between them. The CDR3 reads CASARSSGANVLTF. CDR3 sequence (DNA): TGTGCCAGCGCGAGAAGCTCTGGGGCCAACGTCCTGACTTTC.

This clone ranks as large. This chain connects TRBV9 to TRBJ2-1, with D unresolved. Trimming shortened V by 3 bases and J by 0 bases, and 4 bases separated the two germline ends. The germline V gene encodes CDR1 SGDLS and CDR2 YYNGEE. This CDR3 is built from 13 residues. The DNA for the CDR3 is TGTGCCAGCAGCGAAAGCTCCTACAATGAGCAGTTCTTC. Translating gives CASSESSYNEQFF. Complete variable domain (other parts from reference TRBV9 and TRBJ2-1): DSGVTQTPKHLITATGQRVTLRCSPRSGDLSVYWYQQSLDQGLQFLIQYYNGEERAKGNILERFSAQQFPDLHSELNLSSLELGDSALYFCASSESSYNEQFFGPGTRLTVL.

The chain recombines TRBV7-9 with TRBJ2-7; D may be TRBD2 (6 bases). Germline V gene sequence: CDR1 SEHNR, CDR2 FQNEAQ (reference sequence). The germline V and J ends were trimmed by 1 base and 5 bases, with 15 bases remaining between them. The CDR3 spans 15 residues. The CDR3 bases are TGTGCCAGCAGCTTAGTGAGGGATGCGGGAAACGAGCAGTACTTC. Protein product: CASSLVRDAGNEQYF.